This T cell receptor (beta chain) was retrieved from a study of T cell repertoires in cytomegalovirus infection. Overall study context: Epitope selection comprised recently identified HLA-C-restricted CMV epitopes and well-studied HLA-B-restricted CMV epitopes. Public TCR beta signatures marked donors with CMV infection and the matching HLA.

MiXCR, run by TCRdb on the reads, gives a single entry per CDR3 protein. The sample has hundreds of thousands of distinct CDR3 sequences, approximately 33% seen once; the top ten hold approximately 18%. Findings of the study overall: Cumulated frequencies of public TCR beta families served to identify carriers of CMV plus the relevant HLA. The response measured ex vivo was dominated by TCR beta clonotypes (HLA-C-restricted and CMV-specific).

A word on this clonotype: Its matching antigen is unknown.

V gave up 5 bases and J gave up 5 bases; unmatched junction bases: 11. This CDR3 is built from 16 residues. The chain uses TRBV12-3 or TRBV12-4 and TRBJ2-5; 10 bases align to TRBD1. The source is a human donor in good health (CMV status not recorded). Some clones in this sample may be carry-over from other donors' samples. The specimen comprised cultured PBMCs, sampled from culture after CMV antigen stimulation. CDR3 protein: CASSRAETGGWETQYF. The DNA of the CDR3 is TGTGCCAGCAGTCGAGCGGAGACAGGGGGCTGGGAGACCCAGTACTTC.